This TCR beta chain emerged from a study of blood T cell repertoires in COVID-19. The wider study: The United States, Italy and Spain provided the acute and convalescent COVID-19 samples. The analysed material was cDNA or gDNA that came from T cells, B-cell-depleted T cells, or PBMCs.

The CDR3 covers 13 residues. The germline CDR1 and CDR2 sequences are SGHTA and FQGNSA. Trimming shortened V by 1 base and J by 5 bases, and 7 bases separated the two germline ends. Per the study methods: Reference gene primer amplification in the assay estimated nucleated cell counts. The protocol was immunoSEQ multiplex PCR, while the TCRdb copy is restricted to in-frame clones and leaves out a portion. That table is the source of V, J and clone size, and D and trimming were worked out from the DNA. The profile shows 70,000 to 90,000 clones, about 82% of them singletons. The chain links TRBV7-2 to TRBJ2-3; a weak D match, TRBD2 (5 bases). The TCR comes from a man aged 50 or older with active COVID-19. The specimen was peripheral blood. The CDR3: CASSLGGRDTQYF. CDR3 coding DNA: TGTGCCAGCAGCTTAGGAGGGAGAGATACGCAGTATTTT.